This T cell receptor (beta chain) came from a study of shared clonotypes between healthy human individuals. Libraries were prepared by immunoSEQ multiplex PCR; TCRdb keeps only in-frame clonotypes and omits some of them. The profile shows some 630,000 clones, roughly 95% of them singletons. Germline-derived CDR1 and CDR2 are SGHAT and FQNNGV. The length of the CDR3 is 15 residues. J was trimmed by 4 bases and V by 2 bases; bases with no gene match: 5. Terminally differentiated effector memory CD45RA+ cells were excluded from the naive CD8 cells, which were CD45RO-negative and positively selected for CCR7.

J is TRBJ2-7 and V is TRBV11-2; 10 bases align to TRBD2. The sequenced sample consisted of naive CD8+ T cells sorted from blood. This TCR derives from a woman aged 25 to 39 in good health. For the CDR3, the DNA is TGTGCCAGCAGCTTATATCCAGCGGGAGGGTACGAGCAGTACTTC. It specifies CASSLYPAGGYEQYF. Using reference TRBV11-2 and TRBJ2-7 for the parts outside the CDR3, the full variable domain is EAGVAQSPRYKIIEKRQSVAFWCNPISGHATLYWYQQILGQGPKLLIQFQNNGVVDDSQLPKDRFSAERLKGVDSTLKIQPAKLEDSAVYLCASSLYPAGGYEQYFGPGTRLTVT.